The 20 T cell receptor beta chains reported below all come from one sample, sequenced in a study of chemoradiotherapy in HPV16-positive cancers. Only in-frame clones appear in the TCRdb table, and some are missing; sequencing was by immunoSEQ multiplex PCR. Among fewer than 20,000 clones listed, approximately 91% were seen once. The source was blood, collected from a patient who underwent chemoradiotherapy. Every receptor here comes from a human donor with HPV-associated anogenital cancer.

This clone was detected once. This chain joins TRBV19 and TRBJ1-2, with 8 nucleotides matching TRBD1. Trimming cost V 8 bases and J 4 bases; bases outside gene matches: 9. The CDR3 spans 14 residues. The germline V gene has CDR1 LNHDA and CDR2 SQIVND (reference sequence). The CDR3 loop reads CASVTGGTPYGYTF. CDR3 nucleotide sequence: TGTGCCAGTGTTACAGGGGGAACCCCCTATGGCTACACCTTC.

This sequence joins TRBV30 and TRBJ2-7, with TRBD2 matching 12 bases. J was trimmed by 9 bases and V by 0 bases; bases with no gene match: 9. The germline CDR1 and CDR2 sequences are GTSNPN and SVGIG (reference sequence). CDR3 length equals 15 residues. CDR3 in DNA: TGTGCCTGGAGTGTACGACTAGCGGGGGTCAGAGGGCAGTACTTC. Translation: CAWSVRLAGVRGQYF.

This clone has only one observation. The chain links TRBV10-2 to TRBJ2-7, with D possibly being TRBD2 (6 bases). This CDR3 is 14 amino acids long. Trimming took 3 bases from V and 4 from J, leaving 13 bases between them. From germline, CDR1 is WSHSY and CDR2 SAAADI. The CDR3 sequence is CASSDFGGLYEQYF. CDR3 DNA sequence: TGCGCCAGCAGTGACTTTGGGGGGTTGTACGAGCAGTACTTC.

The chain employs TRBV6-1 and TRBJ1-4, with a weak D call TRBD1 (5 bases). The CDR3 extends over 15 amino acids. CDR1 MNHNS and CDR2 SASEGT come from the germline V gene. Trimming took off 3 bases at V and 8 bases at J, with 16 bases between the two ends. The CDR3: CASSDVPRGDEKLFF. The CDR3 DNA sequence: TGTGCCAGCAGTGATGTTCCCCGGGGGGACGAAAAACTGTTTTTT.

J is TRBJ2-5 and V is TRBV5-1; 10 bases line up with TRBD1. There are 14 residues in the CDR3. Germline CDR1 reads SGHRS; CDR2 reads YFSETQ. The junction had 7 bases not matched to a gene; V was cut back by 6 bases and J by 5 bases. DNA of the CDR3: TGCGCCAGCAACGTTGGACAGGGGGAGGAGACCCAGTACTTC. Translated: CASNVGQGEETQYF.

This chain joins TRBV7-2 and TRBJ2-5, with TRBD2 matching 10 bases. The CDR3 extends over 15 amino acids. Looked up from germline, CDR1 is SGHTA and CDR2 is FQGNSA. J was trimmed by 5 bases and V by 3 bases; bases with no gene match: 6. The CDR3 here is CASSFLAGVRETQYF. The CDR3 nucleotides are TGTGCCAGCAGCTTCCTAGCGGGGGTTAGGGAGACCCAGTACTTC.

J is TRBJ2-5 and V is TRBV7-2; tentative D call: TRBD2 (6 bases). Germline-derived CDR1 and CDR2 are SGHTA and FQGNSA. The CDR3 runs to 14 residues. V lost 2 bases and J 3 bases, leaving 10 bases between the germline ends. This CDR3 reads CASSLLGGEETQYF. DNA for the CDR3: TGTGCCAGCAGCTTACTAGGAGGGGAAGAGACCCAGTACTTC.

This chain uses TRBV30 with TRBJ1-3; D gene unclear. This CDR3 has 15 residues. Germline loops: CDR1 GTSNPN, CDR2 SVGIG (reference sequence). V dropped 2 bases and J dropped 0 bases, with 11 bases sitting between them. CDR3 DNA: TGTGCCTGGAGTAGAGACTCAGGCTCTGGAAACACCATATATTTT. Translating gives CAWSRDSGSGNTIYF.

The chain links TRBV18 to TRBJ1-4; 11 bases align to TRBD1. The CDR3 loop spans 16 amino acids. Trimming removed 3 bases from V and 7 bases from J; junction bases left unmatched: 7. Germline V gene sequence: CDR1 KGHSH, CDR2 LQKENI. The CDR3 sequence: CASSPSGTGGVEKLFF. CDR3 in DNA: TGTGCCAGCTCACCCTCCGGGACAGGGGGGGTTGAAAAACTGTTTTTT.

The chain couples TRBV6-5 to TRBJ2-2; the D gene is possibly TRBD1 (6 bases). Germline loops: CDR1 MNHEY, CDR2 SVGAGI. Between the trimmed V and J ends, which lost 6 bases and 6 bases, there was a span of 11 bases. The CDR3 is 13 amino acids. This CDR3 is CASSSRGAGELFF. The CDR3 bases are TGTGCCAGCAGCTCCAGGGGTGCCGGGGAGCTGTTTTTT.

Only one count was recorded for this clone. The V gene is TRBV6-4, the J gene TRBJ2-7, with D hard to call. Germline CDR1 and CDR2: MRHNA and SNTAGT. V was clipped by 5 bases and J by 1 base, with 9 bases between them. The CDR3 loop spans 13 amino acids. CDR3 coding DNA: TGTGCCAGCAGTTGCCCGAAATCCTACGAGCAGTACGTC. Translating it yields CASSCPKSYEQYV.

CDR3 region: CASSQVAGGEQYV. CDR3 DNA: TGTGCCAGCAGCCAAGTAGCGGGGGGCGAGCAGTACGTC. The rearrangement uses TRBV14 and TRBJ2-7, with 10 nucleotides matching TRBD2. The V gene's germline CDR1 is SGHDN and CDR2 FVKESK. This CDR3 spans 13 amino acids. Germline trimming cut 1 base from V and 6 bases from J; bases unmatched to any gene: 0.

In its sample, this clone was seen once. V gene TRBV6-5 combines with J gene TRBJ2-1; 10 nucleotides line up with TRBD2. CDR1 is MNHEY and CDR2 is SVGAGI in the germline V gene. This CDR3 is built from 15 residues. With V trimmed by 6 bases and J by 6 bases, 8 bases remained unmatched. The CDR3 sequence is CASRESGGASNEQFF. CDR3 DNA: TGTGCCAGCAGGGAGAGCGGGGGGGCCAGCAATGAGCAGTTCTTC.

The V call is TRBV20-1, the J call TRBJ2-2, with unresolved D. With 6 bases removed from V and 5 bases from J, the gap between germline ends came to 7 bases. Germline V gives CDR1 DFQATT, CDR2 SNEGSKA (reference sequence). CDR3 size: 11 residues. CDR3 region: CSAISTGELFF. The CDR3 bases are TGCAGTGCCATTAGTACCGGGGAGCTGTTTTTT.

The chain carries TRBV6-5 and TRBJ1-1; D remains ambiguous. Germline CDR1 MNHEY, CDR2 SVGAGI. The CDR3 runs 14 residues. V was pared by 5 bases and J by 1 base, with 11 bases between. The CDR3 nucleotides read TGTGCCAGCAGTCTAATTGGCACGAACACTGAAGCTTTCTTT. This gives the protein CASSLIGTNTEAFF.

This clone was seen only a few times. This chain uses TRBV29-1 with TRBJ1-5, with a tentative D call TRBD1 (5 bases). Germline CDR1 is SQVTM and CDR2 is ANQGSEA. The CDR3 extends over 13 amino acids. Trimming pared 3 bases from V and 3 bases from J, leaving 9 bases between. The CDR3 is CSVEGGDNQPQHF. The DNA of the CDR3 is TGCAGCGTTGAGGGGGGAGACAATCAGCCCCAGCATTTT.

The rearrangement links TRBV18 to TRBJ1-1; weak D call: TRBD1 (6 bases). With 4 bases removed from V and 4 bases from J, the gap between germline ends came to 13 bases. Germline V gives CDR1 KGHSH, CDR2 LQKENI. The CDR3 runs to 14 residues. The CDR3 DNA reads TGTGCCAGCTCACGCCCGACGGGGGCCACTGAAGCTTTCTTT. Its translation: CASSRPTGATEAFF.

CDR3 nucleotides: TGTGCCAGCAGTTCCACCGGAGAGAGCTCCTACGAGCAGTACTTC. Translating it yields CASSSTGESSYEQYF. The chain carries TRBV9 and TRBJ2-7; D gene uncertain. The germline gives CDR1 SGDLS, CDR2 YYNGEE. This CDR3 contains 15 residues. V lost 5 bases, J lost 0 bases, and 15 bases lay in between.

In nucleotides, the CDR3 is TGTGCCAGCAGTGCCGGGACACTCCAACCTCATCAGCCCCAGCATTTT. This gives the protein CASSAGTLQPHQPQHF. The V call is TRBV25-1, the J call TRBJ1-5; TRBD1 might be the D (6 bases). CDR1 and CDR2 from the germline V gene are MGHDK and SYGVNS. CDR3 length equals 16 residues. V was clipped by 4 bases and J by 5 bases, with 18 bases between them. Supplemented by reference TRBV25-1 and TRBJ1-5, the full variable domain reads EADIYQTPRYLVIGTGKKITLECSQTMGHDKMYWYQQDPGMELHLIHYSYGVNSTEKGDLSSESTVSRIRTEHFPLTLESARPSHTSQYLCASSAGTLQPHQPQHFGDGTRLSIL.

The gene calls are TRBV7-9 and TRBJ2-7; D perhaps matches TRBD2 (6 bases). The CDR3 is made up of 15 amino acids. The germline CDR1 and CDR2 sequences are SEHNR and FQNEAQ (reference sequence). Trimming cost V 6 bases and J 6 bases, with 21 bases left between them. The CDR3 region has the DNA TGTGCCAGCAGTCACCGGGACTTCTCCTCTTCCGAGCAGTACTTC. Amino acid sequence: CASSHRDFSSSEQYF.